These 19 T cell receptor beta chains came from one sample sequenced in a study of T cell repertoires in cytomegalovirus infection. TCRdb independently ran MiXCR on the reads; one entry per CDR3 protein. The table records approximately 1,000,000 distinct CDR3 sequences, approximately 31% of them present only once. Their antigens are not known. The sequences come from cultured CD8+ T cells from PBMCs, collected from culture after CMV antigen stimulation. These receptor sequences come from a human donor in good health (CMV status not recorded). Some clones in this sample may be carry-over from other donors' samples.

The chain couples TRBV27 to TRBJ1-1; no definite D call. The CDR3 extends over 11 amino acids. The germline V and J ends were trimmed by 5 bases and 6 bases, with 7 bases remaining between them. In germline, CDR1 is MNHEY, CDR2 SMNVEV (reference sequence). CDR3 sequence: CASSGVSEAFF. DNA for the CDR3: TGTGCCAGCAGTGGAGTGTCTGAAGCTTTCTTT.

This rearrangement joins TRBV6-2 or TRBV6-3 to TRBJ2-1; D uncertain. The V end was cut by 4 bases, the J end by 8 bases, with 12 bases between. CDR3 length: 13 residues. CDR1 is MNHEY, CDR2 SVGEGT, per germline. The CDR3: CASSSAVRDEQFF. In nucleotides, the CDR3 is TGTGCCAGCAGTTCCGCAGTAAGAGATGAGCAGTTCTTC.

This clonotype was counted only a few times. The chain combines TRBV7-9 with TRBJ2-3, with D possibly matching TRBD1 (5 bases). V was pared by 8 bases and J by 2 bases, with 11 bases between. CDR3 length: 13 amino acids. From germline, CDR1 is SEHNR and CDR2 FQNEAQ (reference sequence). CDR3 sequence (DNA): TGTGCCAGCGATAGACAGTACACAGATACGCAGTATTTT. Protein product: CASDRQYTDTQYF.

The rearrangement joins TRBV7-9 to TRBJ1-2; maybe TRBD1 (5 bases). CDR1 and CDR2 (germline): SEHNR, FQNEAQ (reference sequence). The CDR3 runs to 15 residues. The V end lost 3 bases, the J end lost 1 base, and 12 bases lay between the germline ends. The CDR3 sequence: CASSLGEDYNYGYTF. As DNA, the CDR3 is TGTGCCAGCAGCTTGGGGGAGGACTATAACTATGGCTACACCTTC.

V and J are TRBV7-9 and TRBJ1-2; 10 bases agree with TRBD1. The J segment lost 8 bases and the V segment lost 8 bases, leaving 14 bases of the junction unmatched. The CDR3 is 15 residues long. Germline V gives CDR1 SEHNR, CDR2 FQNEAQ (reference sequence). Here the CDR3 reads CASHSGTGVWRGYTF. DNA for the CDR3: TGTGCCAGCCACTCCGGGACAGGGGTATGGAGAGGCTACACCTTC.

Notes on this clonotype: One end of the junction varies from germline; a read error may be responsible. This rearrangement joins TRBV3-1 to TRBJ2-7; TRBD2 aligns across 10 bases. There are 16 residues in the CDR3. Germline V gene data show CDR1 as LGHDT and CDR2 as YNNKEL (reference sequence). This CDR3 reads CASNQVSSGSSYEQYF. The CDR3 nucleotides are TGTGCCAGCAACCAAGTTTCTAGCGGGAGCTCCTACGAGCAGTACTTC.

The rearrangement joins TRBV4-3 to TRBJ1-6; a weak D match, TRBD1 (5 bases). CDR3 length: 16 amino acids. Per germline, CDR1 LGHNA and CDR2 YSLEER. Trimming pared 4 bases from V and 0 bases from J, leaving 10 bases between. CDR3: CASSRRQSSYNSPLHF. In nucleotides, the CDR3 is TGCGCCAGCAGCCGACGACAGAGCTCCTATAATTCACCCCTCCACTTT.

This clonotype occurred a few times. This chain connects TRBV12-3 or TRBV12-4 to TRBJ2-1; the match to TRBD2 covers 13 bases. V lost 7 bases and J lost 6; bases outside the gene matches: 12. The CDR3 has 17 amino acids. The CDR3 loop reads CASKSGTSGAPGNEQFF. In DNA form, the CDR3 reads TGTGCCAGCAAATCCGGGACTAGCGGGGCCCCGGGCAATGAGCAGTTCTTC.

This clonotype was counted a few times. The CDR3 coding sequence is TGTGCCAGCTCACCCGGACAGACTGCAACTAATGAAAAACTGTTTTTT. This codes for CASSPGQTATNEKLFF. V gene TRBV18 combines with J gene TRBJ1-4; TRBD1 might be the D (6 bases). Germline V gene data show CDR1 as KGHSH and CDR2 as LQKENI. V was trimmed by 3 bases and J by 0 bases, leaving 11 bases between them. The CDR3 length is 16 residues.

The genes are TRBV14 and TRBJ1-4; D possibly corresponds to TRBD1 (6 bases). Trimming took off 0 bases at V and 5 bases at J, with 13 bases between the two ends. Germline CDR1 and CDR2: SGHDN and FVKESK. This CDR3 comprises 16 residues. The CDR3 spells CASSQDRRGRNEKLFF. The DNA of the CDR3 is TGTGCCAGCAGCCAAGATCGCAGGGGTAGGAATGAAAAACTGTTTTTT.

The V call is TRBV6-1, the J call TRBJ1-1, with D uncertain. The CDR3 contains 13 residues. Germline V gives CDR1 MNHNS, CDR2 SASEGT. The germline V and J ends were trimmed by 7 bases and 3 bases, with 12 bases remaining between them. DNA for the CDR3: TGTGCCAGCAAGATCTCTCCCGACACTGAAGCTTTCTTT. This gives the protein CASKISPDTEAFF.

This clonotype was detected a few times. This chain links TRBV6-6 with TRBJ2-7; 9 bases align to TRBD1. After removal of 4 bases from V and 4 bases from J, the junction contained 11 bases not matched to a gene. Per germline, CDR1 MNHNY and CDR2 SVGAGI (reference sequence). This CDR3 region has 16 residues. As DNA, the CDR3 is TGTGCCAGCAGTTCGGGACAGGGCTCAATTGCGTACGAGCAGTACTTC. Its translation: CASSSGQGSIAYEQYF.

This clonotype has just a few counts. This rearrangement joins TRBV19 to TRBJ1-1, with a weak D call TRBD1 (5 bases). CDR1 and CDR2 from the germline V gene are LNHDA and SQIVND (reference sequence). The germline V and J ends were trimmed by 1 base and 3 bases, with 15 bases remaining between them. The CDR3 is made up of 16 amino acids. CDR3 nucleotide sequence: TGTGCCAGTAGTATAGCCCAACACAGGAGGGACACTGAAGCTTTCTTT. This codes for CASSIAQHRRDTEAFF.

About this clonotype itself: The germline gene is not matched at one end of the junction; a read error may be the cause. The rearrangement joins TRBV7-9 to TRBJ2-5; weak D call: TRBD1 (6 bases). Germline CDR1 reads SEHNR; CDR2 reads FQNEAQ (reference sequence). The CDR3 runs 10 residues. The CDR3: CASSPGDGGF. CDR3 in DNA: TGTGCCAGCAGCCCAGGGGACGGCGGCTTC. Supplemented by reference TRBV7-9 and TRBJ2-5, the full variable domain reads DTGVSQNPRHKITKRGQNVTFRCDPISEHNRLYWYRQTLGQGPEFLTYFQNEAQLEKSRLLSDRFSAERPKGSFSTLEIQRTEQGDSAMYLCASSPGDGGFGPGTRLLVL.

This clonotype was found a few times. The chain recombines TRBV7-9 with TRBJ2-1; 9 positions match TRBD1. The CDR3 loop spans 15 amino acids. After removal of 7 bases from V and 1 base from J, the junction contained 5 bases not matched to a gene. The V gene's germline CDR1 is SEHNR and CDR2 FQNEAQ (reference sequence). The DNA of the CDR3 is TGTGCCAGCATGCACAGGGGGCTTTCCTACAATGAGCAGTTCTTC. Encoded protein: CASMHRGLSYNEQFF.

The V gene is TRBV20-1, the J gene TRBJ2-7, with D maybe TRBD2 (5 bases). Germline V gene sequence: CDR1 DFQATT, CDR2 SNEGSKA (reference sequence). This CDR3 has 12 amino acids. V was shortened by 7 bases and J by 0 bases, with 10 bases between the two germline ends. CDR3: CSGLGDSYEQYV. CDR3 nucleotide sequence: TGCAGTGGGTTGGGAGACTCCTACGAGCAGTACGTC.

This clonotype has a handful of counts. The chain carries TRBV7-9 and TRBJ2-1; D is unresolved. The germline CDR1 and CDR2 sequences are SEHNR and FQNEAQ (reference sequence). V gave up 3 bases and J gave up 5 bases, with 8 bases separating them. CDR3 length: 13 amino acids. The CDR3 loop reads CASSFLGNNEQFF. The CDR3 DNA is TGTGCCAGCAGCTTCTTAGGGAACAATGAGCAGTTCTTC.

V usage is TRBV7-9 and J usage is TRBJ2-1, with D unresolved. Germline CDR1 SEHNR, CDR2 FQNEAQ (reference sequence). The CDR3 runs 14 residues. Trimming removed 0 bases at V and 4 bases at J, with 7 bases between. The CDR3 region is CASSLAHGYNEQFF. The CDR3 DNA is TGTGCCAGCAGCTTAGCGCACGGATACAATGAGCAGTTCTTC.

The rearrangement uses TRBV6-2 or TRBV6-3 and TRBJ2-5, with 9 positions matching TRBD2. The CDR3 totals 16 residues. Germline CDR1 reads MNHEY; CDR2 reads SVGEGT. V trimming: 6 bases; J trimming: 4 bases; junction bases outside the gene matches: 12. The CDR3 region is CASSPEGAGGAETQYF. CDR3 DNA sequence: TGTGCCAGCAGCCCCGAGGGAGCGGGGGGAGCAGAGACCCAGTACTTC.